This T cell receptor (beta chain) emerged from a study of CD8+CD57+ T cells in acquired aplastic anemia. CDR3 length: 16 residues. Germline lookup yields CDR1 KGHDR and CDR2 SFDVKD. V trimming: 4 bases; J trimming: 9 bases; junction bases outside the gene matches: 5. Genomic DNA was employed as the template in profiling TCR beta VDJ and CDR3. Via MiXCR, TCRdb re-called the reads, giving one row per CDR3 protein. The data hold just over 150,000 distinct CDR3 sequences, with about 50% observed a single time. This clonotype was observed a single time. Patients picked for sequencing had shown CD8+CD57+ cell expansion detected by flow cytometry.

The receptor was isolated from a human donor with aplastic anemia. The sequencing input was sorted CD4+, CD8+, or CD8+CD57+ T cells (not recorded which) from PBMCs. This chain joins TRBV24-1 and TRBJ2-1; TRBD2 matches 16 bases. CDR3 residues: CATSEPGLAGGSEQFF. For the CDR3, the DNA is TGTGCCACCAGTGAACCGGGACTAGCGGGAGGGTCTGAGCAGTTCTTC.